This TCR beta chain is drawn from a study of CD4 T cells in relation to SARS-CoV-2 and coronaviruses. For the study at large: Negative control cultures got HIV-1 Nef peptides or no peptide.

Unexposed donor CD4+ T cells date from about 2011-2018, before the COVID-19 pandemic. The cells were cultured for about ten days before CD4+ T cells were isolated. Unexposed-donor CD4+ T cells were probed with SARS-CoV-2 S/N and four cold-coronavirus spikes, cells permitting. Libraries were prepared by immunoSEQ multiplex PCR; TCRdb keeps only in-frame clonotypes and omits some of them. The sample includes almost 20,000 clones, roughly 80% of them seen just once. A remark on this clone: As yet, its antigen is unknown.

V was trimmed by 2 bases and J by 0 bases, leaving 11 bases between them. The CDR3 has 16 amino acids. Germline V lookup: CDR1 SGHTA, CDR2 FQGTGA. Sequenced sample: CD4+ T cells from PBMCs, cultured in vitro. V is TRBV7-3 and J is TRBJ1-3; possible D gene TRBD1, 6 bases. The TCR originated in a human donor in good health. In DNA, the CDR3 is TGTGCCAGCAGCTTAGCCGGGGGCAACTCTGGAAACACCATATATTTT. Translated: CASSLAGGNSGNTIYF.